This passage covers 28 T cell receptor beta chains from one sample sequenced in a study of shared clonotypes between healthy human individuals (dated by TCRdb to the early 2020s). CD8 naive samples were CD45RO-negative cells positively selected for CCR7, giving a CD45RA+CCR7+ population that excluded TemRA cells. The library was obtained by the immunoSEQ multiplex PCR assay. TCRdb retrieved this table from immuneACCESS and kept in-frame rearrangements only. Not all clones are present; in checked studies, unresolved V genes account for under half, and no reason is known for the remainder. Recorded for this sample are millions of clones; just under 95% of them occurred a single time. The leading ten clones occupy 1.1% of the sample. Sequencing was done on a sample of naive CD8+ T cells sorted from blood. The sample's cell subset or site, from its label and the paper: CD45RA+CCR7+. Receptors were obtained from a man aged 18-30 years in good health.

To note about this clone: This CDR3 is also generated by other DNA sequences in the sample. The chain combines TRBV19 with TRBJ2-7, with TRBD1 identical over 7 bases. CDR1 and CDR2 from the germline V gene are LNHDA and SQIVND (reference sequence). This CDR3 is 15 amino acids long. The V segment lost 5 bases and the J segment 3 bases; nucleotides outside the gene matches: 10. The CDR3: CASSPRTGLSYEQYF. CDR3 in DNA: TGTGCCAGTAGTCCTCGGACAGGTCTCAGCTACGAGCAGTACTTC.

V usage is TRBV6-5 and J usage is TRBJ2-7; maybe TRBD2 (6 bases). The CDR3 is 15 amino acids. V was pared by 3 bases and J by 5 bases, with 17 bases between. Germline values: CDR1 MNHEY, CDR2 SVGAGI. This CDR3 reads CASSYNVGRRDEQYF. The CDR3 DNA reads as TGTGCCAGCAGTTATAACGTGGGTCGGAGGGACGAGCAGTACTTC.

In this sample, this clone turned up once. The rearrangement uses TRBV9 and TRBJ1-6; tentative D call: TRBD1 (6 bases). V lost 0 bases and J 1 base, leaving 8 bases between the germline ends. The CDR3 contains 16 residues. The germline gives CDR1 SGDLS, CDR2 YYNGEE. CDR3 in DNA: TGTGCCAGCAGCGTAGATGGACAGTCCTATAATTCACCCCTCCACTTT. Translation: CASSVDGQSYNSPLHF.

The chain links TRBV4-1 to TRBJ2-7; 14 positions match TRBD2. J lost 7 bases, V lost 7 bases, and 9 bases had no gene match. Germline CDR1 is MGHRA and CDR2 is YSYEKL. CDR3 size: 15 residues. CDR3 in DNA: TGCGCCAGCACCGATGGACTAGCGGGAGGTAGGGAGCAGTACTTC. Protein sequence: CASTDGLAGGREQYF.

The V call is TRBV7-6, the J call TRBJ2-2; D is unresolved. Per germline, CDR1 SGHVS and CDR2 FNYEAQ. CDR3 length: 14 residues. Between the trimmed V and J ends, which lost 0 bases and 1 base, there was a span of 3 bases. The CDR3: CASSLARNTGELFF. The CDR3 DNA reads TGTGCCAGCAGCTTAGCGAGGAACACCGGGGAGCTGTTTTTT.

The chain links TRBV19 to TRBJ1-1; D ambiguous. This CDR3 is built from 13 residues. Germline CDR1 is LNHDA and CDR2 is SQIVND (reference sequence). V dropped 0 bases and J dropped 1 base, with 3 bases sitting between them. The CDR3 bases are TGTGCCAGTAGTATAGAGCCGAACACTGAAGCTTTCTTT. It encodes CASSIEPNTEAFF.

This chain links TRBV7-6 with TRBJ2-7, with TRBD2 matching 11 bases. V lost 0 bases, J lost 0 bases, and 1 base stayed unmatched. Germline CDR1 is SGHVS and CDR2 is FNYEAQ. CDR3 length: 16 amino acids. The CDR3 reads CASSLATSGASYEQYF. In DNA form, the CDR3 reads TGTGCCAGCAGCTTAGCGACTAGCGGGGCCTCCTACGAGCAGTACTTC. The complete variable domain, with remaining parts taken from reference TRBV7-6 and TRBJ2-7, reads GAGVSQSPRYKVTKRGQDVALRCDPISGHVSLYWYRQALGQGPEFLTYFNYEAQQDKSGLPNDRFSAERPEGSISTLTIQRTEQRDSAMYRCASSLATSGASYEQYFGPGTRLTVT.

The chain combines TRBV13 with TRBJ1-4, with TRBD1 identical over 9 bases. There are 15 residues in the CDR3. Germline V lookup: CDR1 PRHDT, CDR2 FYEKMQ (reference sequence). V lost 5 bases and J lost 8; bases outside the gene matches: 9. The CDR3 here is CASSLATGGYEKLFF. The CDR3 DNA sequence: TGTGCCAGCAGCCTAGCGACAGGGGGTTACGAAAAACTGTTTTTT.

This clone was seen more than once but under ten times. This chain joins TRBV6-6 and TRBJ1-2; 9 positions agree with TRBD1. Unmatched junction bases numbered 6, after V lost 4 bases and J lost 6 bases. CDR1 is MNHNY and CDR2 is SVGAGI in the germline V gene (reference sequence). This CDR3 comprises 14 residues. This CDR3 is CASSFPGQGHGYTF. CDR3 nucleotide sequence: TGTGCCAGCAGTTTTCCGGGACAGGGACATGGCTACACCTTC.

V and J are TRBV5-1 and TRBJ1-5; D is perhaps TRBD1 (5 bases). The germline gives CDR1 SGHRS, CDR2 YFSETQ. The V and J ends lost 0 bases and 5 bases respectively, with 12 bases between them. The CDR3 contains 15 residues. In DNA, the CDR3 is TGCGCCAGCAGCTTGGGGCAGGGAGAGGATCAGCCCCAGCATTTT. Amino acid sequence: CASSLGQGEDQPQHF.

The rearrangement uses TRBV9 and TRBJ2-1; no firm D call. CDR1 and CDR2 from the germline V gene are SGDLS and YYNGEE. V shed 0 bases and J shed 0 bases, with 10 bases lying between them. The CDR3 has 16 residues. CDR3 amino acids: CASSVGGTSSYNEQFF. Here the CDR3 DNA reads TGTGCCAGCAGCGTAGGTGGCACCTCCTCCTACAATGAGCAGTTCTTC.

V usage is TRBV5-1 and J usage is TRBJ2-7; 10 bases agree with TRBD1. CDR3 length: 14 residues. Germline values: CDR1 SGHRS, CDR2 YFSETQ. J gave up 5 bases and V 2 bases, and 4 bases lay outside the gene matches. CDR3 in DNA: TGCGCCAGCAGCTTCGGGACAGGGGCCGACGAGCAGTACTTC. Translated, it gives CASSFGTGADEQYF. The full variable domain, completed using reference TRBV5-1 and TRBJ2-7, is KAGVTQTPRYLIKTRGQQVTLSCSPISGHRSVSWYQQTPGQGLQFLFEYFSETQRNKGNFPGRFSGRQFSNSRSEMNVSTLELGDSALYLCASSFGTGADEQYFGPGTRLTVT.

As for this clone: This sample also contains other DNA sequences that code for the same CDR3. J is TRBJ2-7 and V is TRBV25-1; D may correspond to TRBD1 or TRBD2 (7 bases each). The CDR3 runs 15 residues. V was cut by 1 base and J by 1 base, with 11 bases left in between. The V gene's germline CDR1 is MGHDK and CDR2 SYGVNS. In DNA, the CDR3 is TGTGCCAGCAGTGAATTCAGGGGGGGATCCTACGAGCAGTACTTC. It translates to CASSEFRGGSYEQYF.

The chain is built from TRBV5-1 and TRBJ2-7; D not resolved. This CDR3 has 14 residues. V lost 0 bases, J lost 0 bases, and 7 bases lay in between. CDR1 is SGHRS and CDR2 is YFSETQ in the germline V gene. CDR3 sequence (DNA): TGCGCCAGCAGCTTGGCTGCACCCTCCTACGAGCAGTACTTC. Translating it yields CASSLAAPSYEQYF.

This sequence joins TRBV4-1 and TRBJ1-1; tentatively, D is TRBD1 (6 bases). Trimming took off 2 bases at V and 4 bases at J, with 8 bases between the two ends. This CDR3 comprises 13 residues. In germline, CDR1 is MGHRA, CDR2 YSYEKL. CDR3: CASSQTGITEAFF. In DNA form, the CDR3 reads TGCGCCAGCAGCCAAACAGGGATCACTGAAGCTTTCTTT.

The chain recombines TRBV5-4 with TRBJ2-1; 9 bases are a match to TRBD2. V was clipped by 0 bases and J by 0 bases; unmatched bases: 7. This CDR3 spans 18 amino acids. Germline loops: CDR1 SGHNT, CDR2 YYREEE (reference sequence). CDR3 residues: CASSLVPAGGLSYNEQFF. In DNA, the CDR3 is TGTGCCAGCAGCTTGGTGCCAGCGGGGGGACTCTCCTACAATGAGCAGTTCTTC.

This chain joins TRBV7-2 and TRBJ1-1; D uncertain. Germline lookup yields CDR1 SGHTA and CDR2 FQGNSA. V was clipped by 7 bases and J by 5 bases, with 14 bases between them. The CDR3 loop spans 13 amino acids. Written as DNA, the CDR3 is TGTGCCAGCACACTCCTTGCGCGGACTGAAGCTTTCTTT. It yields the protein CASTLLARTEAFF.

As regards this clone: In the same sample, other DNA sequences code for this CDR3. This chain uses TRBV28 with TRBJ2-5; D remains ambiguous. The V gene lost 3 bases and the J gene lost 4 bases, with 9 bases spanning the gap. Germline V CDR1 and CDR2: MDHEN, SYDVKM. This CDR3 comprises 13 residues. The CDR3 sequence is CASSFNLRETQYF. CDR3 DNA sequence: TGTGCCAGCAGTTTTAATCTGCGAGAGACCCAGTACTTC.

In regard to this clone: This same CDR3 is encoded by further DNA sequences in the sample. The rearrangement uses TRBV27 and TRBJ2-7; no reliable D call. V dropped 2 bases and J dropped 5 bases, with 1 base sitting between them. The CDR3 has 10 amino acids. CDR1 MNHEY and CDR2 SMNVEV come from the germline V gene (reference sequence). The CDR3 is CASSLNEQYF. The CDR3 bases are TGTGCCAGCAGTTTAAACGAGCAGTACTTC.

CDR3 in amino acids: CASSARQSSGLWQETQYF. The CDR3 coding sequence is TGTGCCAGCAGTGCCAGACAATCCAGCGGTCTCTGGCAGGAGACCCAGTACTTC. The chain employs TRBV6-1 and TRBJ2-5, with D maybe TRBD2 (5 bases). Germline V gene sequence: CDR1 MNHNS, CDR2 SASEGT. V lost 4 bases and J 5 bases, leaving 26 bases between the germline ends. This CDR3 is built from 18 residues.

This clone was seen once. V usage is TRBV2 and J usage is TRBJ2-3; D is unresolved. The CDR3 spans 17 residues. The germline gives CDR1 SNHLY, CDR2 FYNNEI. The ends were cut back, 5 bases at V and 0 bases at J, with 18 bases in the middle. CDR3: CASSPQPVGPSTDTQYF. Written as DNA, the CDR3 is TGTGCCAGCAGTCCACAACCCGTAGGACCTAGCACAGATACGCAGTATTTT.

The chain joins TRBV5-4 to TRBJ2-7; the D is unclear. CDR3 length: 15 residues. CDR1 and CDR2 (germline): SGHNT, YYREEE (reference sequence). The V end lost 0 bases, the J end lost 0 bases, and 10 bases lay between the germline ends. The CDR3 DNA sequence: TGTGCCAGCAGCTTGGAACCGGGCACCTCCTACGAGCAGTACTTC. This sequence encodes CASSLEPGTSYEQYF.

This chain uses TRBV27 with TRBJ2-1; D possibly corresponds to TRBD1 (5 bases). V lost 5 bases and J 7 bases, leaving 18 bases between the germline ends. Germline CDR1 MNHEY, CDR2 SMNVEV (reference sequence). The CDR3 covers 15 residues. CDR3 sequence (DNA): TGTGCCAGCAGTCCACAGACAGAAATAGGGAATGAGCAGTTCTTC. It encodes CASSPQTEIGNEQFF.

This clone was seen only a few times. The genes are TRBV2 and TRBJ2-1; 8 nucleotides align to TRBD2. Germline V CDR1 and CDR2: SNHLY, FYNNEI. CDR3 length: 15 residues. J gave up 3 bases and V 6 bases, and 7 bases lay outside the gene matches. The CDR3 sequence is CASRAGGAFYNEQFF. The CDR3 bases are TGTGCCAGCAGGGCCGGGGGGGCTTTCTACAATGAGCAGTTCTTC.

J is TRBJ2-2 and V is TRBV6-5; D is unclear. V lost 2 bases, J lost 6 bases, and 4 bases lay in between. Germline V gene lookup returns CDR1 MNHEY and CDR2 SVGAGI. CDR3 size: 12 residues. The CDR3 DNA sequence: TGTGCCAGCAGTTACGATTCCGGGGAGCTGTTTTTT. Protein: CASSYDSGELFF.

This clone was recorded only once. The chain has TRBV6-5 and TRBJ2-1; possible D gene TRBD1, 6 bases. The germline V and J ends were trimmed by 6 bases and 6 bases, with 18 bases remaining between them. The CDR3 loop spans 15 amino acids. The germline V gene encodes CDR1 MNHEY and CDR2 SVGAGI. Here the CDR3 DNA reads TGTGCCAGCAGCTCTAGACAGGACCCTCGCAATGAGCAGTTCTTC. Protein: CASSSRQDPRNEQFF.

J is TRBJ2-3 and V is TRBV27; D might be TRBD1 or TRBD2, each matching 5 bases. The CDR3 sequence is 14 residues long. V lost 5 bases to trimming and J lost 4 bases, with 13 bases between them. The germline V gene encodes CDR1 MNHEY and CDR2 SMNVEV (reference sequence). CDR3 nucleotide sequence: TGTGCCAGCAGTACGGGGACCTGGCCAGATACGCAGTATTTT. This translates into CASSTGTWPDTQYF.

The rearrangement uses TRBV19 and TRBJ2-7, with D hard to call. The CDR3 is made up of 13 amino acids. The V gene's germline CDR1 is LNHDA and CDR2 SQIVND (reference sequence). Deletions cut 1 base from V and 3 bases from J, with 7 bases between. The CDR3 reads CASSIVPSYEQYF. CDR3 coding DNA: TGTGCCAGTAGTATAGTACCCAGCTACGAGCAGTACTTC. The full variable domain, completed using reference TRBV19 and TRBJ2-7, is DGGITQSPKYLFRKEGQNVTLSCEQNLNHDAMYWYRQDPGQGLRLIYYSQIVNDFQKGDIAEGYSVSREKKESFPLTVTSAQKNPTAFYLCASSIVPSYEQYFGPGTRLTVT.